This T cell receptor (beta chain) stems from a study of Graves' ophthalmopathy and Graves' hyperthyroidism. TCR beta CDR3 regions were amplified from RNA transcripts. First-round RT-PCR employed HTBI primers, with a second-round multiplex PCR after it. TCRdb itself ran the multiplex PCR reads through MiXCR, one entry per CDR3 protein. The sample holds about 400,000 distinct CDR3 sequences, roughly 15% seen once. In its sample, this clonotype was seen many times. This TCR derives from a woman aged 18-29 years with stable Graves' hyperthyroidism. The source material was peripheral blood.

As DNA, the CDR3 is TGTGCCAGCAGTGAATACAGGGGGCCAGGCGAGCAGTACTTC. It translates to CASSEYRGPGEQYF. The V and J genes are TRBV12-3 or TRBV12-4 and TRBJ2-7, with TRBD1 matching 9 bases. The ends lost 5 bases at V and 6 bases at J; junction bases unmatched: 8. This CDR3 has 14 residues.